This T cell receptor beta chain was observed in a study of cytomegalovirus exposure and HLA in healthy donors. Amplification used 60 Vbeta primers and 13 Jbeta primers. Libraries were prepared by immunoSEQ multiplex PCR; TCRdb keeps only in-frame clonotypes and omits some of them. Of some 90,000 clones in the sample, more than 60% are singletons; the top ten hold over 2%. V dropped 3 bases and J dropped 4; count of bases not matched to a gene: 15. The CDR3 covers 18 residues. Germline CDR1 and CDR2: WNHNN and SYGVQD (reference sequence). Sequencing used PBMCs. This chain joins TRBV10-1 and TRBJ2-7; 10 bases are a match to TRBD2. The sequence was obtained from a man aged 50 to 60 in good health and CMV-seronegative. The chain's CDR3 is CASSDLLAGDLGDYEQYF. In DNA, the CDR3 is TGCGCCAGCAGTGATCTGCTAGCGGGGGACCTGGGGGATTACGAGCAGTACTTC.